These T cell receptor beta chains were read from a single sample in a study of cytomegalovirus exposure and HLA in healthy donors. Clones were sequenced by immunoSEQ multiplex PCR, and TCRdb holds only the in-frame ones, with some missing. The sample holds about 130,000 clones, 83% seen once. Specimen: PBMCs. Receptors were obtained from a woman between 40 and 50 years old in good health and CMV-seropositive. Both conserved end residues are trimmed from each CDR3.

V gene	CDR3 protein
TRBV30	AWSHRVWSGANVLT
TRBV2	ASSDRETSYEQY
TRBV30	AWRGRSWRGRDYNEQF
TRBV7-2	ASSLALREPQY
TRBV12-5	ASGLKAGGHTDTQY
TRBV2	ASNRGLETQY
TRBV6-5	ASRRQGANSPLH
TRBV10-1	ATICGRVVNIQY
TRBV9	ASSLFAGANTEAF
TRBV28	ASSLLRSNQPQH
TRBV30	AWSSGRVYEQY
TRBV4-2	ASSPLAPGQDGYGYT
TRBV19	ASSIDRGPYNEQF
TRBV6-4	ASSPGTGGRGYT
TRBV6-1	ASSEAGQTGELF